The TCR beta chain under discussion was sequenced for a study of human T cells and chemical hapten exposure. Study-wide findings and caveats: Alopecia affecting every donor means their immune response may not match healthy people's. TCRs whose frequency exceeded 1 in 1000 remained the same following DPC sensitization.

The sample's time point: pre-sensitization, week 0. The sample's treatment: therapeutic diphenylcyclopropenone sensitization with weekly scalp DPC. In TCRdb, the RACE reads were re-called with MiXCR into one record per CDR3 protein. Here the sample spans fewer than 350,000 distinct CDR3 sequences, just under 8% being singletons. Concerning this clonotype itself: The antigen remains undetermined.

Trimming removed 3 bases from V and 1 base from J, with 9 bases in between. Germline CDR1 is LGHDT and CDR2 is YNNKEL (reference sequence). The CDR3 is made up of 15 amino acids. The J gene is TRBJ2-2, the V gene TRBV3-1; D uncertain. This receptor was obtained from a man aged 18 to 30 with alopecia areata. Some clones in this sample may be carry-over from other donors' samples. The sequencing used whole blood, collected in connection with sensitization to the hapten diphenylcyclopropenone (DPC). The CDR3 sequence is CASSQELLNTGELFF. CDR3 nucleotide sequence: TGTGCCAGCAGCCAGGAGCTTTTGAACACCGGGGAGCTGTTTTTT. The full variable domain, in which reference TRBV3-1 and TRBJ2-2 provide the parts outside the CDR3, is DTAVSQTPKYLVTQMGNDKSIKCEQNLGHDTMYWYKQDSKKFLKIMFSYNNKELIINETVPNRFSPKSPDKAHLNLHINSLELGDSAVYFCASSQELLNTGELFFGEGSRLTVL.